These 15 T cell receptor beta chains originate from one sample sequenced in a study of T cell responses to AZD1222 COVID-19 vaccine. The assay was immunoSEQ multiplex PCR, and TCRdb's table has in-frame clones only and misses some. The sample holds about 110,000 clones, over 85% seen once. Sequenced here: peripheral blood, sampled 28 days after the second AZD1222 dose. The receptors shown here come from an adult who received the AZD1222 COVID-19 vaccine.

The gene calls are TRBV19 and TRBJ1-4, with TRBD1 matching 9 bases. The J segment lost 8 bases and the V segment lost 6 bases, leaving 4 bases of the junction unmatched. CDR1 is LNHDA and CDR2 is SQIVND in the germline V gene (reference sequence). This CDR3 is built from 13 residues. The CDR3 DNA sequence: TGTGCCAGTAGCCGGGACAGGGTCGAAAAACTGTTTTTT. Protein sequence: CASSRDRVEKLFF.

The rearrangement joins TRBV19 to TRBJ2-3, with 9 positions matching TRBD1. V lost 3 bases and J lost 0; bases outside the gene matches: 4. The CDR3 spans 16 residues. Germline CDR1 LNHDA, CDR2 SQIVND (reference sequence). The CDR3 sequence is CASSIGTGTSTDTQYF. Here the CDR3 DNA reads TGTGCCAGTAGTATCGGGACAGGGACCAGCACAGATACGCAGTATTTT.

The J gene is TRBJ2-7, the V gene TRBV9, with D hard to call. The CDR3 is 15 residues long. The germline V gene encodes CDR1 SGDLS and CDR2 YYNGEE. Trimming shortened V by 0 bases and J by 2 bases, and 12 bases separated the two germline ends. CDR3 sequence reads: CASSVGGGQAYEQYF. The CDR3 DNA sequence: TGTGCCAGCAGCGTAGGTGGCGGCCAGGCCTACGAGCAGTACTTC.

The J gene is TRBJ1-4, the V gene TRBV7-9; TRBD1 aligns across 7 bases. V shed 4 bases, J shed 1 base, and the junction held 6 bases outside the gene matches. Per germline, CDR1 SEHNR and CDR2 FQNEAQ (reference sequence). The CDR3 covers 16 residues. As DNA, the CDR3 is TGTGCCAGCAGCTGGCCAACAGGGGAAACTAATGAAAAACTGTTTTTT. As protein: CASSWPTGETNEKLFF.

This clone was counted a single time. The chain combines TRBV6-5 with TRBJ2-5, with D perhaps TRBD1 (6 bases). The V end was cut by 7 bases, the J end by 5 bases, with 14 bases between. Germline V gene lookup returns CDR1 MNHEY and CDR2 SVGAGI. The CDR3 is 13 amino acids. The CDR3 protein is CASTRQVGETQYF. CDR3 coding DNA: TGTGCCAGCACGCGACAGGTTGGGGAGACCCAGTACTTC.

The chain links TRBV7-8 to TRBJ2-7; 7 nucleotides match TRBD1. CDR1 is SGHVS and CDR2 is FQNEAQ in the germline V gene. V lost 2 bases to trimming and J lost 2 bases; unmatched junction nucleotides: 3. CDR3 length equals 14 residues. The CDR3: CASSLLQGPYEQYF. CDR3 coding DNA: TGTGCCAGCAGCTTACTACAGGGGCCCTACGAGCAGTACTTC.

The chain has TRBV5-6 and TRBJ2-4; tentative D call: TRBD2 (6 bases). V gave up 0 bases and J gave up 8 bases, with 12 bases separating them. Germline-derived CDR1 and CDR2 are SGHDT and YYEEEE. CDR3 size: 14 residues. The CDR3 DNA follows: TGTGCCAGCAGCTTGGAACTAGGAGGGTACATTCAGTACTTC. It codes for CASSLELGGYIQYF.

The chain couples TRBV29-1 to TRBJ2-3; tentatively, D is TRBD1 (6 bases). The CDR3 loop spans 15 amino acids. CDR1 is SQVTM and CDR2 is ANQGSEA in the germline V gene. The V and J ends lost 4 bases and 2 bases respectively, with 16 bases between them. CDR3 coding DNA: TGCAGCGTTGTGGGGACCTCAGGGGACACAGATACGCAGTATTTT. This encodes CSVVGTSGDTDTQYF.

The chain is built from TRBV5-4 and TRBJ1-1; 7 bases are a match to TRBD1. Germline V gene data show CDR1 as SGHNT and CDR2 as YYREEE (reference sequence). V trimming: 5 bases; J trimming: 3 bases; junction bases outside the gene matches: 10. The CDR3 is 15 amino acids. The CDR3 nucleotides read TGTGCCAGCAGACGAGGGCAGGGGGGGGACACTGAAGCTTTCTTT. This sequence encodes CASRRGQGGDTEAFF.

The gene calls are TRBV27 and TRBJ1-2; 7 nucleotides line up with TRBD1. This CDR3 region has 13 residues. The junction had 5 bases not matched to a gene; V was cut back by 6 bases and J by 4 bases. Germline CDR1 and CDR2: MNHEY and SMNVEV (reference sequence). CDR3 in DNA: TGTGCCAGCAGCAGGGGGGGGACCTATGGCTACACCTTC. Translation: CASSRGGTYGYTF.

This chain joins TRBV29-1 and TRBJ2-6; no clear D gene. The CDR3 contains 12 residues. With 5 bases removed from V and 2 bases from J, the gap between germline ends came to 4 bases. The germline V gene encodes CDR1 SQVTM and CDR2 ANQGSEA. The CDR3 reads CSVLTGANVLTF. The CDR3 bases are TGCAGCGTTCTCACTGGGGCCAACGTCCTGACTTTC.

The J gene is TRBJ2-7, the V gene TRBV23-1, with D possibly being TRBD2 (5 bases). TRBV23-1 is classed as an ORF, of uncertain function. The V and J ends lost 1 base and 3 bases respectively, with 13 bases between them. This CDR3 region has 15 residues. This CDR3 reads CASSQWSCRGYEQYF. The DNA for the CDR3 is TGCGCCAGCAGTCAATGGTCTTGCCGGGGCTACGAGCAGTACTTC.

V and J are TRBV2 and TRBJ2-5, with 7 nucleotides matching TRBD1. Looked up from germline, CDR1 is SNHLY and CDR2 is FYNNEI. The junction had 7 bases not matched to a gene; V was cut back by 7 bases and J by 2 bases. This CDR3 is built from 14 residues. The CDR3 sequence: CASKKDRSQETQYF. CDR3 DNA sequence: TGTGCCAGCAAGAAGGACAGGAGTCAAGAGACCCAGTACTTC.

This clone was recorded only once. The chain links TRBV11-2 to TRBJ2-1, with 10 bases identical to TRBD2. V shed 1 base, J shed 1 base, and the junction held 7 bases outside the gene matches. This CDR3 has 18 residues. From germline, CDR1 is SGHAT and CDR2 FQNNGV. The CDR3 nucleotides read TGTGCCAGCAGCTTAGCGCCTAGCGGGGGCGTGTCCTACAATGAGCAGTTCTTC. Translated, it gives CASSLAPSGGVSYNEQFF.

The genes are TRBV6-5 and TRBJ2-7; TRBD1 agrees at 7 bases. CDR1 and CDR2 (germline): MNHEY, SVGAGI. The V gene end was trimmed by 4 bases and the J gene end by 4 bases; junction bases not matched to a gene: 10. The CDR3 sequence is 15 residues long. CDR3 sequence reads: CASSSTLGQLYEQYF. For the CDR3, the DNA is TGTGCCAGCAGTTCCACACTGGGACAGCTTTACGAGCAGTACTTC.